Listed below are T cell receptor beta chains from one sample, sequenced in a study of cytotoxic CD8 clonotypes in ibrutinib-treated CLL. The assay was immunoSEQ multiplex PCR, and TCRdb's table has in-frame clones only and misses some. The table records approximately 32,000 clones, about 50% of them present only once. Sequencing used PBMCs, obtained before ibrutinib treatment. The receptors derive from a human donor with chronic lymphocytic leukemia. The CDR3 runs from the conserved cysteine through the conserved F or W. D genes are given only for firm matches. Clone size is shown for a subset of rows, as once, few, many or a class of expanded clone.

v_call	clone_size	d_call	cdr3_length	j_call	cdr3_aa	cdr3_nt
TRBV30	NA	TRBD2	12	TRBJ2-7	CANGGGTYEQYF	TGTGCCAATGGGGGGGGGACCTACGAGCAGTACTTC
TRBV6-5	once	NA	15	TRBJ2-2	CASSPMPSNTGELFF	TGTGCCAGCAGCCCCATGCCCTCGAACACCGGGGAGCTGTTTTTT
TRBV5-4	few	NA	11	TRBJ2-5	CASSFRETQYF	TGTGCCAGCAGCTTCCGAGAGACCCAGTACTTC
TRBV7-2	NA	NA	14	TRBJ2-2	CASSYSGGSGELFF	TGTGCCAGCAGCTACTCAGGAGGGAGCGGGGAGCTGTTTTTT
TRBV5-5	few	NA	18	TRBJ2-6	CASSLDGLGGSGANVLTF	TGTGCCAGCAGCTTGGATGGCTTAGGGGGCTCTGGGGCCAACGTCCTGACTTTC
TRBV30	few	NA	16	TRBJ1-5	CAWSDGRGGNGQPQHF	TGTGCCTGGAGTGACGGCAGAGGAGGGAACGGTCAGCCCCAGCATTTT
TRBV6-6	NA	NA	11	TRBJ1-4	CASKVNEKLFF	TGTGCCAGCAAGGTTAATGAAAAACTGTTTTTT
TRBV5-4	few	TRBD2	16	TRBJ2-1	CASSLELAGGYNEQFF	TGTGCCAGCAGCTTGGAGCTAGCGGGGGGATACAATGAGCAGTTCTTC
TRBV9	NA	NA	15	TRBJ2-1	CASSVGSSDGNEQFF	TGTGCCAGCAGCGTAGGTAGTAGCGACGGGAATGAGCAGTTCTTC
TRBV27	NA	TRBD1	17	TRBJ1-4	CASSRAVAGQGNEKLFF	TGTGCCAGCAGTCGGGCAGTGGCGGGACAGGGCAATGAAAAACTGTTTTTT
TRBV6-4	NA	NA	14	TRBJ2-3	CASSDSASPDTQYF	TGTGCCAGCAGTGACTCGGCTAGCCCAGATACGCAGTATTTT
TRBV19	NA	NA	14	TRBJ1-5	CASRPGDRGQPQHF	TGTGCCAGTAGGCCCGGGGACCGGGGTCAGCCCCAGCATTTT
TRBV6-1	NA	NA	13	TRBJ2-7	CASRTGYSYEQYF	TGTGCCAGTAGGACGGGCTACTCCTACGAGCAGTACTTC
TRBV19	NA	NA	15	TRBJ1-3	CASSPTRYSGNTIYF	TGTGCCAGTAGCCCTACTAGGTACTCTGGAAACACCATATATTTT
TRBV7-6	few	NA	15	TRBJ2-1	CASSLGGGGTGEQFF	TGTGCCAGCAGCTTAGGGGGAGGGGGCACGGGTGAGCAGTTCTTC
TRBV6-4	NA	NA	13	TRBJ1-1	CASSDSRNTEAFF	TGTGCCAGCAGTGACTCGAGGAACACTGAAGCTTTCTTT
TRBV27	few	TRBD2	16	TRBJ2-5	CASSPKLAESQETQYF	TGTGCCAGCAGTCCCAAACTAGCGGAGAGCCAAGAGACCCAGTACTTC
TRBV30	NA	TRBD2	16	TRBJ2-2	CAWSSRLAENRGELFF	TGTGCCTGGAGTTCGCGGCTAGCGGAGAACAGAGGGGAGCTGTTTTTT
TRBV12-5	NA	NA	12	TRBJ2-1	CASGLNREACFF	TGTGCTAGTGGTTTGAATCGGGAAGCCTGCTTCTTC
TRBV7-2	few	NA	14	TRBJ2-1	CASSLGTTYNEQFF	TGTGCCAGCAGCTTAGGGACTACCTACAATGAGCAGTTCTTC
TRBV6-1	many	NA	14	TRBJ2-7	CASSGLKGTAEQYF	TGTGCCAGCAGTGGATTAAAAGGGACGGCCGAGCAGTACTTC
TRBV6-1	NA	NA	15	TRBJ1-3	CASRGVGHDGNTIYF	TGTGCCAGCAGGGGGGTGGGACATGATGGAAACACCATATATTTT
TRBV6-5	NA	NA	12	TRBJ1-2	CASRDPQEGYTF	TGTGCCAGCAGGGATCCCCAGGAGGGCTACACCTTC